This T cell receptor (beta chain) was documented in a study of blood T cell repertoires in COVID-19. Only in-frame clones appear in the TCRdb table, and some are missing; sequencing was by immunoSEQ multiplex PCR. The table has over 200,000 clones, 80% to 90% seen once. Trimming at V came to 3 bases and at J to 3 bases, leaving 13 bases not matched to a gene. This CDR3 comprises 17 residues. Germline values: CDR1 KGHSH, CDR2 LQKENI. Before they entered the study, exposed participants had met a COVID-19 case within 2 weeks. The TCR comes from a woman under 40 who had been exposed to COVID-19. This chain joins TRBV18 and TRBJ1-2; TRBD1 aligns across 7 bases. Sequencing used PBMCs or T cells enriched from blood (not recorded which). CDR3 residues: CASSPKPGTDQYYGYTF. The CDR3 nucleotides read TGTGCCAGCTCACCCAAGCCCGGGACAGATCAATACTATGGCTACACCTTC.